Listed below are T cell receptor beta chains from one sample, sequenced in a study of blood T cell repertoires in COVID-19. The repertoire was sequenced with immunoSEQ multiplex PCR; TCRdb's copy has only in-frame clones and lacks some. Altogether roughly 89,000 clones are present, roughly 80% being singletons, with the ten largest covering about 14%. Source material: peripheral blood. These receptors originate from a woman over 75 with acute or convalescent COVID-19. Each CDR3 is given with its conserved first and last residue. Fields, in order: clone size, V gene, D gene, J gene, CDR3 protein, CDR3 DNA. A D gene is named only where the DNA matches it firmly. Not all rows give a size; the values are once, few, many and, for expanded clones, a class.

abundance: -
v_gene: TRBV5-1
d_gene: TRBD1
j_gene: TRBJ1-1
CDR3aa: CASSLGGGGSADDEAFF
CDR3nt: TGCGCCAGCAGCTTGGGAGGAGGGGGCTCCGCGGATGATGAAGCTTTCTTT

abundance: -
v_gene: TRBV11-2
d_gene: -
j_gene: TRBJ2-5
CDR3aa: CASSPGTGARGETQYF
CDR3nt: TGTGCCAGCAGCCCTGGGACTGGGGCGAGGGGAGAGACCCAGTACTTC

abundance: once
v_gene: TRBV6-5
d_gene: TRBD1
j_gene: TRBJ1-5
CDR3aa: CASRGGTGIGQPQHF
CDR3nt: TGTGCCAGCAGGGGGGGGACAGGGATAGGCCAGCCCCAGCATTTT

abundance: -
v_gene: TRBV11-3
d_gene: -
j_gene: TRBJ1-6
CDR3aa: CASSFNLGEEGNSPLHF
CDR3nt: TGTGCCAGCAGCTTTAATCTAGGGGAAGAAGGTAATTCACCCCTCCACTTT

abundance: once
v_gene: TRBV18
d_gene: -
j_gene: TRBJ2-5
CDR3aa: CASSDRGIEKTQYF
CDR3nt: TGTGCCAGCTCTGATAGGGGGATCGAGAAGACCCAGTACTTC

abundance: -
v_gene: TRBV30
d_gene: TRBD1
j_gene: TRBJ1-2
CDR3aa: CAWSIGQGKGYTF
CDR3nt: TGTGCCTGGAGTATAGGACAGGGCAAAGGCTACACCTTC

abundance: -
v_gene: TRBV5-1
d_gene: -
j_gene: TRBJ2-5
CDR3aa: CASSPLGTSQETQYF
CDR3nt: TGCGCCAGCAGCCCCCTGGGCACGTCGCAAGAGACCCAGTACTTC

abundance: -
v_gene: TRBV24-1
d_gene: -
j_gene: TRBJ2-7
CDR3aa: CATSTDPFQGGYEQYF
CDR3nt: TGTGCCACCAGTACAGATCCCTTTCAGGGGGGCTACGAGCAGTACTTC

abundance: once
v_gene: TRBV9
d_gene: -
j_gene: TRBJ2-3
CDR3aa: CASSVPGQGSEDTQYF
CDR3nt: TGTGCCAGCAGCGTCCCAGGGCAGGGCTCAGAAGATACGCAGTATTTT

abundance: -
v_gene: TRBV4-1
d_gene: -
j_gene: TRBJ1-5
CDR3aa: CASSPRQSGQPQHF
CDR3nt: TGCGCCAGCAGCCCTCGTCAGAGCGGTCAGCCCCAGCATTTT

abundance: once
v_gene: TRBV5-4
d_gene: -
j_gene: TRBJ1-1
CDR3aa: CASSPSRGAGTEAFF
CDR3nt: TGTGCCAGCAGCCCCAGCCGGGGGGCCGGCACTGAAGCTTTCTTT

abundance: -
v_gene: TRBV29-1
d_gene: TRBD1
j_gene: TRBJ1-2
CDR3aa: CSALQGPYGYTF
CDR3nt: TGCAGCGCTCTACAGGGGCCCTATGGCTACACCTTC

abundance: -
v_gene: TRBV11-3
d_gene: TRBD1
j_gene: TRBJ2-7
CDR3aa: CASSPGTGNYEQYF
CDR3nt: TGTGCCAGCAGCCCCGGGACAGGGAACTACGAGCAGTACTTC

abundance: -
v_gene: TRBV5-1
d_gene: TRBD2
j_gene: TRBJ2-1
CDR3aa: CASSPASGGAVNNNEQFF
CDR3nt: TGCGCCAGCAGCCCGGCTAGCGGGGGGGCCGTGAACAACAATGAGCAGTTCTTC

abundance: -
v_gene: TRBV5-1
d_gene: TRBD2
j_gene: TRBJ2-2
CDR3aa: CASSLGAREGTGELFF
CDR3nt: TGCGCCAGCAGCTTGGGAGCCAGGGAGGGCACCGGGGAGCTGTTTTTT

abundance: -
v_gene: TRBV1
d_gene: -
j_gene: TRBJ1-2
CDR3aa: CTRNGQADTF
CDR3nt: TGCACCAGAAACGGACAGGCCGACACCTTC

abundance: -
v_gene: TRBV10-3
d_gene: TRBD1
j_gene: TRBJ1-5
CDR3aa: CAIREGQGQPQHF
CDR3nt: TGTGCCATCAGAGAAGGACAGGGACAGCCCCAGCATTTT

abundance: few
v_gene: TRBV19
d_gene: -
j_gene: TRBJ2-2
CDR3aa: CASSITVNTGELFF
CDR3nt: TGTGCCAGTAGTATCACAGTTAACACCGGGGAGCTGTTTTTT

abundance: -
v_gene: TRBV19
d_gene: TRBD1
j_gene: TRBJ1-6
CDR3aa: CASSIPGTANSPLHF
CDR3nt: TGTGCCAGTAGTATTCCCGGGACAGCCAATTCACCCCTCCACTTT

abundance: -
v_gene: TRBV6-2/TRBV6-3
d_gene: TRBD1
j_gene: TRBJ1-6
CDR3aa: CASSSRQGAGSPLHF
CDR3nt: TGTGCCAGCAGTTCAAGGCAGGGGGCGGGTTCACCCCTCCACTTT

abundance: -
v_gene: TRBV7-3
d_gene: TRBD1
j_gene: TRBJ2-7
CDR3aa: CASSRTGGGDSSYEQYF
CDR3nt: TGTGCCAGCAGCCGAACAGGGGGCGGCGATAGCTCCTACGAGCAGTACTTC

abundance: few
v_gene: TRBV7-8
d_gene: -
j_gene: TRBJ2-1
CDR3aa: CASSLAAVSYNEQFF
CDR3nt: TGTGCCAGCAGCTTAGCAGCGGTTTCCTACAATGAGCAGTTCTTC

abundance: -
v_gene: TRBV4-3
d_gene: -
j_gene: TRBJ1-2
CDR3aa: CASSQGTGYGYTF
CDR3nt: TGCGCCAGCAGCCAAGGAACCGGCTATGGCTACACCTTC

abundance: few
v_gene: TRBV28
d_gene: TRBD1
j_gene: TRBJ2-7
CDR3aa: CASRVPGQGNEQYF
CDR3nt: TGTGCCAGCAGAGTACCGGGACAGGGGAACGAGCAGTACTTC

abundance: -
v_gene: TRBV29-1
d_gene: -
j_gene: TRBJ1-1
CDR3aa: CSGTGSGNTEAFF
CDR3nt: TGCAGCGGTACAGGGTCGGGGAACACTGAAGCTTTCTTT

abundance: -
v_gene: TRBV6-6
d_gene: TRBD1
j_gene: TRBJ1-2
CDR3aa: CASSYPTGGAYGYTF
CDR3nt: TGTGCCAGCAGTTACCCGACAGGGGGTGCCTATGGCTACACCTTC

abundance: -
v_gene: TRBV28
d_gene: TRBD1
j_gene: TRBJ1-2
CDR3aa: CASSPPTGGVYGYTF
CDR3nt: TGTGCCAGCAGTCCGCCGACAGGGGGAGTCTATGGCTACACCTTC

abundance: -
v_gene: TRBV28
d_gene: TRBD1
j_gene: TRBJ1-5
CDR3aa: CAGTPGGAGQPQHF
CDR3nt: TGTGCCGGAACCCCAGGGGGCGCGGGTCAGCCCCAGCATTTT

abundance: -
v_gene: TRBV6-6
d_gene: -
j_gene: TRBJ1-6
CDR3aa: CASSYGTGGDSPLHF
CDR3nt: TGTGCCAGCAGTTACGGAACAGGCGGCGATTCACCCCTCCACTTT

abundance: -
v_gene: TRBV19
d_gene: -
j_gene: TRBJ1-2
CDR3aa: CASSGRDNANYGYTF
CDR3nt: TGTGCCAGTAGTGGCAGGGACAACGCTAACTATGGCTACACCTTC

abundance: once
v_gene: TRBV21-1
d_gene: -
j_gene: TRBJ2-2
CDR3aa: CASSKIFRGWHTGELFF
CDR3nt: TGTGCCAGCAGCAAAATATTCAGGGGCTGGCACACCGGGGAGCTGTTTTTT

abundance: few
v_gene: TRBV6-2/TRBV6-3
d_gene: TRBD1
j_gene: TRBJ1-1
CDR3aa: CASSPGTGANTEAFF
CDR3nt: TGTGCCAGCAGTCCGGGGACAGGGGCGAACACTGAAGCTTTCTTT

abundance: -
v_gene: TRBV23-1
d_gene: -
j_gene: TRBJ2-7
CDR3aa: CASSHGLGGEQYF
CDR3nt: TGCGCCAGCAGTCATGGGTTAGGAGGCGAGCAGTACTTC

abundance: -
v_gene: TRBV27
d_gene: TRBD2
j_gene: TRBJ2-2
CDR3aa: CASSLTGGRFTGELFF
CDR3nt: TGTGCCAGCAGTTTAACGGGGGGGCGTTTCACCGGGGAGCTGTTTTTT

abundance: -
v_gene: TRBV5-1
d_gene: -
j_gene: TRBJ2-1
CDR3aa: CASSLEDSNYNSYNEQFF
CDR3nt: TGCGCCAGCAGCTTGGAAGACAGCAACTACAACTCCTACAATGAGCAGTTCTTC

abundance: -
v_gene: TRBV11-2
d_gene: -
j_gene: TRBJ1-4
CDR3aa: CASSFRGEKLFF
CDR3nt: TGTGCCAGCAGCTTCAGGGGTGAAAAACTGTTTTTT

abundance: -
v_gene: TRBV21-1
d_gene: -
j_gene: TRBJ1-3
CDR3aa: CASSNADRSSGNTIYF
CDR3nt: TGTGCCAGCAGCAACGCTGACAGGTCCTCTGGAAACACCATATATTTT

abundance: -
v_gene: TRBV4-1
d_gene: -
j_gene: TRBJ2-4
CDR3aa: CASSQRETVSGKNIQYF
CDR3nt: TGCGCCAGCAGCCAAAGGGAGACCGTCTCGGGCAAAAACATTCAGTACTTC

abundance: few
v_gene: TRBV30
d_gene: TRBD1
j_gene: TRBJ1-2
CDR3aa: CAWRAGTGGLAGYGYTF
CDR3nt: TGTGCCTGGAGGGCCGGGACAGGGGGCCTGGCAGGTTATGGCTACACCTTC

abundance: few
v_gene: TRBV9
d_gene: -
j_gene: TRBJ2-7
CDR3aa: CASSPRSFYEQYF
CDR3nt: TGTGCCAGCAGCCCGCGGTCGTTCTACGAGCAGTACTTC

abundance: -
v_gene: TRBV9
d_gene: -
j_gene: TRBJ1-1
CDR3aa: CASSADRMNTEAFF
CDR3nt: TGTGCCAGCAGCGCGGACAGAATGAACACTGAAGCTTTCTTT

abundance: few
v_gene: TRBV9
d_gene: -
j_gene: TRBJ2-5
CDR3aa: CASSVAKGTSLPETQYF
CDR3nt: TGTGCCAGCAGCGTAGCTAAAGGAACTAGCCTCCCAGAGACCCAGTACTTC

abundance: -
v_gene: TRBV27
d_gene: TRBD1
j_gene: TRBJ2-1
CDR3aa: CASRSPQGARNEQFF
CDR3nt: TGTGCCAGCAGGAGCCCACAGGGGGCGAGGAATGAGCAGTTCTTC

abundance: -
v_gene: TRBV11-3
d_gene: -
j_gene: TRBJ2-7
CDR3aa: CASSFGAFSSYEQYF
CDR3nt: TGTGCCAGCAGCTTTGGAGCCTTTAGCTCCTACGAGCAGTACTTC

abundance: -
v_gene: TRBV6-2/TRBV6-3
d_gene: -
j_gene: TRBJ2-3
CDR3aa: CASSYWASTDTQYF
CDR3nt: TGTGCCAGCAGTTACTGGGCAAGCACAGATACGCAGTATTTT